Listed below are T cell receptor beta chains from one sample, sequenced in a study of blood T cell repertoires in COVID-19. Sequenced by immunoSEQ multiplex PCR; TCRdb stores in-frame clones only, minus some. The table records fewer than 500,000 clones, approximately 87% of them present only once. Sequenced input: PBMCs or T cells enriched from blood (not recorded which). Receptor source: a man aged 25 to 45 who had recovered from COVID-19. The CDR3 runs from the conserved cysteine through the conserved F or W. D genes are given only for firm matches. Size is stated for part of the rows, as once, few or many counts, or as a class when the clone is expanded.

>TRBJ1-5|TRBD1|TRBV6-5|-
TGTGCCAGCACTTCCCCAGGGGGCAACAATCAGCCCCAGCATTTT
CASTSPGGNNQPQHF
>TRBJ1-2|-|TRBV6-6|-
TGTGCCAGCAGTTCAGGGGCCGCTTACTATGGCTACACCTTC
CASSSGAAYYGYTF
>TRBJ2-1|TRBD1|TRBV7-8|-
TGTGCCAGCAGCTTTCAGGCGAGGGGACAGGGCTATGAGCAGTTCTTC
CASSFQARGQGYEQFF
>TRBJ1-2|-|TRBV29-1|-
TGCAGCGTCCTTGCGGGGAATGGCTACACCTTC
CSVLAGNGYTF
>TRBJ2-7|-|TRBV7-9|-
TGTGCCAGCAGCCCAGGACTATCCACCTACGAGCAGTACTTC
CASSPGLSTYEQYF
>TRBJ1-4|-|TRBV6-6|-
TGTGCCAGCAGTTATCTTGAAAAACTGTTTTTT
CASSYLEKLFF
>TRBJ1-2|TRBD1|TRBV7-2|-
TGTGCCAGCAGCTTAGTTGGGGGACAGGATAACTATGGCTACACCTTC
CASSLVGGQDNYGYTF
>TRBJ1-4|TRBD1|TRBV7-2|-
TGTGCCAGCAGCTTCTCCGGGACAGCAGGACTCAATGAAAAACTGTTTTTT
CASSFSGTAGLNEKLFF
>TRBJ1-1|TRBD1|TRBV27|-
TGTGCCAGCAGTCCGGGGACAGTGGTGAACACTGAAGCTTTCTTT
CASSPGTVVNTEAFF
>TRBJ2-7|-|TRBV3-1/TRBV3-2|-
TGTGCCAGCAGCCAAGTTGCGGGGCCCACCTACGAGCAGTACTTC
CASSQVAGPTYEQYF
>TRBJ1-2|-|TRBV28|many
TGTGCCAGCAGTCGGGGTAATGCGTATGGCTACACCTTC
CASSRGNAYGYTF
>TRBJ1-6|-|TRBV3-1/TRBV3-2|few
TGTGCCAGCAGCCAAGATTTGGTCAGGGGCTTGGATTCACCCCTCCACTTT
CASSQDLVRGLDSPLHF
>TRBJ2-1|-|TRBV5-4|-
TGTGCCAGCAGCCCCGCGGGACGGGCCTACAATGAGCAGTTCTTC
CASSPAGRAYNEQFF
>TRBJ2-2|-|TRBV12-5|-
TGTGCTAGTGGTCGGGGACACCCGAACACCGGGGAGCTGTTTTTT
CASGRGHPNTGELFF
>TRBJ1-3|TRBD1|TRBV19|-
TGTGCCAGTAGTATCAGGGGGCCAGGAAACACCATATATTTT
CASSIRGPGNTIYF
>TRBJ2-1|TRBD2|TRBV5-4|-
TGTGCCAGCAGCCTAGCGGGGGGTAATGAGCAGTTCTTC
CASSLAGGNEQFF
>TRBJ1-1|TRBD1|TRBV20-1|-
TGCAGTGCTATCGACAGGGAACGAGCTTTCTTT
CSAIDRERAFF
>TRBJ2-7|-|TRBV6-5|once
TGTGCCAGCAGCCCGATAGGTGAGGACGAGCAGTACTTC
CASSPIGEDEQYF
>TRBJ1-1|TRBD1|TRBV11-2|-
TGTGCCAGCAGCCCGCCGGGACAGCTGAACACTGAAGCTTTCTTT
CASSPPGQLNTEAFF
>TRBJ1-2|-|TRBV7-9|-
TGTGCCAGCAGCGGGTTTTCGGGGGATGGTGGCTACACCTTC
CASSGFSGDGGYTF
>TRBJ2-7|-|TRBV27|-
TGTGCCAGCAGTTTTCAGGGTTCCTACGAGCAGTACTTC
CASSFQGSYEQYF
>TRBJ1-3|-|TRBV19|-
TGTGCCAGTATTCCACAACAGGGCTCTGGAAACACCATATATTTT
CASIPQQGSGNTIYF
>TRBJ2-5|-|TRBV5-6|-
TGTGCCAGCAGCCCGACGGGGGAAGTTGGAGAGACCCAGTACTTC
CASSPTGEVGETQYF